This is a list of T cell receptor beta chains from one sample in a study of cytomegalovirus exposure and HLA in healthy donors. Clones were sequenced by immunoSEQ multiplex PCR, and TCRdb holds only the in-frame ones, with some missing. The table shows fewer than 400,000 clones, with 70% to 90% occurring only once. Sample: PBMCs. The receptor set was obtained from a man aged 25 to 40 in good health and CMV-seronegative. The CDR3 runs from the conserved cysteine through the conserved F or W. The D gene is left open where the match is weak. Part of the rows lack a size; the others show once, few, many or a class for expanded clones.

TRBV10-2,TRBJ1-5,13,-,once,TGCGCCAGCAGTTTCGGAGGGGACCAGCCCCAGCATTTT,CASSFGGDQPQHF
TRBV4-1,TRBJ2-1,15,TRBD2,-,TGCGCCAGCAGCTTAGCGGGGGCCCGGGCCAATGAGCAGTTCTTC,CASSLAGARANEQFF
TRBV4-2,TRBJ1-2,14,-,-,TGTGCCAGCAGCCAAGAAGCAGGGTTGAGGAGCTACACCTTC,CASSQEAGLRSYTF
TRBV5-1,TRBJ2-1,13,TRBD1,-,TGCGCCAGCCGGACAGGGGGTTACAATGAGCAGTTCTTC,CASRTGGYNEQFF
TRBV28,TRBJ2-7,15,TRBD1,-,TGTGCCAGCAGTTTAGTGGGACAGGGGTACTACGAGCAGTACTTC,CASSLVGQGYYEQYF
TRBV6-1,TRBJ1-2,13,-,-,TGTGCCAGCAGTGAGTCAGGTTACTATGGCTACACCTTC,CASSESGYYGYTF
TRBV5-6,TRBJ2-7,15,TRBD1,-,TGTGCCAGCAGCCGTACGGGACAGGGGGCCTACGAGCAGTACTTC,CASSRTGQGAYEQYF
TRBV10-3,TRBJ2-7,17,TRBD2,once,TGTGCCATCAGTGAGTCGAGTTTTTGGACTAGCGCCGGCGAGCAGTACTTC,CAISESSFWTSAGEQYF
TRBV4-1,TRBJ2-1,17,TRBD1,-,TGCGCCAGCAGCCAACCGGGCATCAGGGGGTCCTACAATGAGCAGTTCTTC,CASSQPGIRGSYNEQFF
TRBV2,TRBJ1-5,17,TRBD1,-,TGTGCCAGCAAACCCGGGACAGGCGTTTATAGCAATCAGCCCCAGCATTTT,CASKPGTGVYSNQPQHF